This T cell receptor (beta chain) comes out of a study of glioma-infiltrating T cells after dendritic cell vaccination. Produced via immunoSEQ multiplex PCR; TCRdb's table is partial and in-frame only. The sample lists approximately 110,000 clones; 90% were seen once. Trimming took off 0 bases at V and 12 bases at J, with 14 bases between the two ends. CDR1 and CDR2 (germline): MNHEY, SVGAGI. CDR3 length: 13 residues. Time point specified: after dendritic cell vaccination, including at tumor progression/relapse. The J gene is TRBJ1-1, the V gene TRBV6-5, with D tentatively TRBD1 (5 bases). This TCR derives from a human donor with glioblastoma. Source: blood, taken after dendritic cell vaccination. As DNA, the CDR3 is TGTGCCAGCAGTTACTCGGGGCAGGCAGGACCTTTCTTT. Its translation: CASSYSGQAGPFF.